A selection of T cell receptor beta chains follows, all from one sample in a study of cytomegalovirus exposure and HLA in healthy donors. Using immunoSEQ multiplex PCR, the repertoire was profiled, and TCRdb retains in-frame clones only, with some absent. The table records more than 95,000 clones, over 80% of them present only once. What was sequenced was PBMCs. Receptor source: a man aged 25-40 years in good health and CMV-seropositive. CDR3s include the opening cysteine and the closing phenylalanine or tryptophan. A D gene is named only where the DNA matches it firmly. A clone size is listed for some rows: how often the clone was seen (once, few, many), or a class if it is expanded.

TGTGCCAGCAGCTATGGACAGGACAGCTATGGCTACACCTTC	CASSYGQDSYGYTF	TRBV7-9	TRBJ1-2	.	TRBD1
TGTGCCATCAGTGAAGGAGACTATGGCTACACCTTC	CAISEGDYGYTF	TRBV10-3	TRBJ1-2	once	.
TGTGCCAGCAGCGTAGCTTTAGGCAGGGGTTTCTCTGGAAACACCATATATTTT	CASSVALGRGFSGNTIYF	TRBV9	TRBJ1-3	.	.
TGTGCCAGCAGCGTAGGAATGAGGACAGGGGGCGCGGAGGGAAACACCATATATTTT	CASSVGMRTGGAEGNTIYF	TRBV9	TRBJ1-3	.	TRBD1
TGTGCCAGCAGCCGGCGGGACTCCCGTCAAGAGACCCAGTACTTC	CASSRRDSRQETQYF	TRBV4-2	TRBJ2-5	.	.
TGTGCCGGTAGGACAGGGGGCCGCGACGAGCAGTACTTC	CAGRTGGRDEQYF	TRBV30	TRBJ2-7	.	TRBD1
TGCGCCAGCAGCCATCCCGGGCCGGGATCCGGGCGAAATTCACCCCTCCACTTT	CASSHPGPGSGRNSPLHF	TRBV4-1	TRBJ1-6	once	.
TGTGCCACCAGCAGAGATTGGGGGGAAGATACGCAGTATTTT	CATSRDWGEDTQYF	TRBV15	TRBJ2-3	few	.
TGTGCCAGTAATCACAGGGTTCCAGTAAGAGATGGCTACACCTTC	CASNHRVPVRDGYTF	TRBV19	TRBJ1-2	.	.
TGTGCCAGTAGTTCGGCGACAGGGGTCTACAATGAGCAGTTCTTC	CASSSATGVYNEQFF	TRBV19	TRBJ2-1	.	TRBD1
TGTGCCAGCAGCTTCGGCGGGGCCTTCGGAGATACGCAGTATTTT	CASSFGGAFGDTQYF	TRBV7-6	TRBJ2-3	.	.
TGTGCCAGCAGGAACAGGGGGAACTATGGCTACACCTTC	CASRNRGNYGYTF	TRBV5-4	TRBJ1-2	.	TRBD1
TGTGCCAGCAGCTTAGTAAGGGGCAGTGGAGTGAACACTGAAGCTTTCTTT	CASSLVRGSGVNTEAFF	TRBV7-9	TRBJ1-1	few	.
TGCGCCAGCAGCCAAGGGGCCGGGACTAGCAGCTACGAGCAGTACTTC	CASSQGAGTSSYEQYF	TRBV4-3	TRBJ2-7	.	TRBD2
TGCGCCAGCAGCCAAAGCCCTCAGGGTAATCAGCCCCAGCATTTT	CASSQSPQGNQPQHF	TRBV4-1	TRBJ1-5	few	.
TGTGCCAGCAGTGACGGGACAATAGCGAACACTGAAGCTTTCTTT	CASSDGTIANTEAFF	TRBV2	TRBJ1-1	.	.
TGTGCCAGCAGTTCCGTGGCGGGCGGGGGTTCCTACAATGAGCAGTTCTTC	CASSSVAGGGSYNEQFF	TRBV28	TRBJ2-1	.	TRBD2
TGTGCCAGCAGCTTAGGAGGGATCCAGCCCCAGCATTTT	CASSLGGIQPQHF	TRBV7-9	TRBJ1-5	.	.
TGTGCCATCAGGAAGGACAGGTCGGCTGAAAAACTGTTTTTT	CAIRKDRSAEKLFF	TRBV10-3	TRBJ1-4	.	TRBD1
TGTGCCTGGAGTGTGGCGGGACTCGCTGGCTACACCTTC	CAWSVAGLAGYTF	TRBV30	TRBJ1-2	.	.
TGTGCCAGCAGTTCACCGACAGGGAGGAACACCGGGGAGCTGTTTTTT	CASSSPTGRNTGELFF	TRBV6-5	TRBJ2-2	.	TRBD1
TGTGCCAGCAGTGAAGGCTTTTCGGGCACTGAAGCTTTCTTT	CASSEGFSGTEAFF	TRBV6-4	TRBJ1-1	.	.
TGCGCCAGCAGCTTGGCCGTCGGAGGGAGCGCCACCGGGGAGCTGTTTTTT	CASSLAVGGSATGELFF	TRBV5-1	TRBJ2-2	.	.
TGTGCCAGCCGGGACAGGACGTACAATGAGCAGTTCTTC	CASRDRTYNEQFF	TRBV2	TRBJ2-1	few	TRBD1
TGTGCCAGCAGTGGACTAGCGGGGTCCACAGATACGCAGTATTTT	CASSGLAGSTDTQYF	TRBV6-1	TRBJ2-3	few	TRBD2
TGCGCCAGCAGCTTTGTCAGCTCCTACGAGCAGTACTTC	CASSFVSSYEQYF	TRBV5-1	TRBJ2-7	medium-sized	.
TGTGCCAGCAGTTTAAGCTGGGGGGGGAGAGGGATGCACGAGCAGTACTTC	CASSLSWGGRGMHEQYF	TRBV27	TRBJ2-7	.	TRBD2
TGTGCCACCAGCAGAGGTAGCGGCCAAGAGACCCAGTACTTC	CATSRGSGQETQYF	TRBV15	TRBJ2-5	once	.
TGCGCCAGCAGCTTGGGGCCTAGCGGGGGGACTAGCACAGATACGCAGTATTTT	CASSLGPSGGTSTDTQYF	TRBV5-1	TRBJ2-3	.	TRBD2
TGCGCCAGCAGCCAGTCACCCGGGACAGGGCATCAGCCCCAGCATTTT	CASSQSPGTGHQPQHF	TRBV4-1	TRBJ1-5	.	TRBD1
TGTGCCTGGAGTGGCCTCCCGGGACAGGGTCTGAGCGGCTACACCTTC	CAWSGLPGQGLSGYTF	TRBV30	TRBJ1-2	.	TRBD1
TGTGCCAGCAGGGGACAGACCCAGTTCGGAGCTTTCTTT	CASRGQTQFGAFF	TRBV6-1	TRBJ1-1	.	TRBD1
TGTGCCAGCAGCTCCTCCACTCGGGAGACCCAGTACTTC	CASSSSTRETQYF	TRBV7-2	TRBJ2-5	once	.
TGCGCCAGCAGCCCGGGCGAGGGTGAGCAGTTCTTC	CASSPGEGEQFF	TRBV5-1	TRBJ2-1	.	.
TGTGCCAGCAGCCAGGGGACTAGCGGGGGCCCTAATGAGCAGTTCTTC	CASSQGTSGGPNEQFF	TRBV5-6	TRBJ2-1	few	TRBD2
TGTGCCAGCAGCTATTCCGGGTCCTATAATCAGCCCCAGCATTTT	CASSYSGSYNQPQHF	TRBV7-9	TRBJ1-5	.	.
TGTGCCAGCAGTGAATGGCATTCAAATGACCTTAGCGACGAGCAGTACTTC	CASSEWHSNDLSDEQYF	TRBV25-1	TRBJ2-7	.	.
TGTGCCAGCAGTCCCCAGGGGAATGAGCAGTTCTTC	CASSPQGNEQFF	TRBV2	TRBJ2-1	.	.
TGTGCCAGCAGCTTAGAGGGCCCCCTCCACTTT	CASSLEGPLHF	TRBV11-2	TRBJ1-6	.	.
TGTGCCAGCAGTTTAGTGGGGGGGGCCTACGAGCAGTACTTC	CASSLVGGAYEQYF	TRBV27	TRBJ2-7	.	TRBD2
TGTGCCAGCAGTTTCCGGGACAGATTAGGGACCCAGTACTTC	CASSFRDRLGTQYF	TRBV6-5	TRBJ2-5	.	TRBD1
TGCGCCAGCAGCTCCCTAGCGGGGGGGCCGGGGGAGCAGTACTTC	CASSSLAGGPGEQYF	TRBV5-1	TRBJ2-7	.	TRBD2
TGTGCCACCAGCAGAGGGTGGGACACTAATGAGCAGTTCTTC	CATSRGWDTNEQFF	TRBV15	TRBJ2-1	.	.
TGTGCCTGGGGCAGGGTTGGAGCTGTAAACACTGAAGCTTTCTTT	CAWGRVGAVNTEAFF	TRBV30	TRBJ1-1	once	.
TGCGCCAGCAGTCGGACAGGGAAGAGGTCCTACGAGCAGTACTTC	CASSRTGKRSYEQYF	TRBV5-1	TRBJ2-7	.	TRBD1
TGTGCCTGGGGTGCGGGGGGGCCTGAGGAGACCCAGTACTTC	CAWGAGGPEETQYF	TRBV30	TRBJ2-5	.	TRBD2
TGTGCCAGCAGTGGGACTAGCGGGGCCAATGAGCAGTTCTTC	CASSGTSGANEQFF	TRBV2	TRBJ2-1	.	TRBD2
TGTGCCTGGAGGGTGGGCAGGGGGATCTACGAGCAGTACTTC	CAWRVGRGIYEQYF	TRBV30	TRBJ2-7	.	TRBD1
TGTGCCAGCAGTGCCTGGGGGGTCTCCTACGAGCAGTACTTC	CASSAWGVSYEQYF	TRBV6-1	TRBJ2-7	.	.
TGTGCCATCACCGAGACAGGAAAAGGGGATGGCTACACCTTC	CAITETGKGDGYTF	TRBV10-3	TRBJ1-2	.	.
TGTGCCAGCTCACCACCGTCGGCCCCGGGGACTGAAGCTTTCTTT	CASSPPSAPGTEAFF	TRBV18	TRBJ1-1	.	.
TGTGCCAGCAGTTACTCGAGGCGGACATCCTACAATGAGCAGTTCTTC	CASSYSRRTSYNEQFF	TRBV6-6	TRBJ2-1	.	.
TGTGCCAGTAGGGACGGCGGGGGGGCCTTAGATGAGCAGTTCTTC	CASRDGGGALDEQFF	TRBV19	TRBJ2-1	once	TRBD2
TGTGCCAGCAGAAGACAGGGCCTCACCGGGGAGCTGTTTTTT	CASRRQGLTGELFF	TRBV6-5	TRBJ2-2	.	TRBD1
TGTGCCAGCAGTGATGTATACACCATATATTTT	CASSDVYTIYF	TRBV2	TRBJ1-3	.	.
TGCAGCGTTGATCTAGGGCCACAGCGGGAGACCCAGTACTTC	CSVDLGPQRETQYF	TRBV29-1	TRBJ2-5	few	.
TGTGCCAGCTCACCGGACAGGGTCAGTTCACCCCTCCACTTT	CASSPDRVSSPLHF	TRBV18	TRBJ1-6	.	TRBD1